This paragraph reports one T cell receptor (beta chain). This specimen belongs to a study of blood T cell repertoires in COVID-19. The wider study: The cDNA or gDNA used as material had been derived from T cells, B-cell-depleted T cells, or PBMCs.

The CDR3 loop spans 14 amino acids. Germline V lookup: CDR1 SGHVS, CDR2 FNYEAQ. Trimming shortened V by 5 bases and J by 0 bases, and 11 bases separated the two germline ends. Repertoires were generated with immunoSEQ multiplex PCR, while TCRdb's copy carries only in-frame clones and drops some. The sample contains 400,000 to 550,000 clones, roughly 89% of which appear only once. The receptor's source is a woman aged 25-40 years with acute or convalescent COVID-19. The chain links TRBV7-6 to TRBJ2-7; tentatively, D is TRBD1 (6 bases). The material sequenced was peripheral blood. This CDR3 is CASSPGTTSYEQYF. The CDR3 DNA is TGTGCCAGCAGCCCCGGGACAACCTCCTACGAGCAGTACTTC.